This is a list of T cell receptor beta chains from one sample in a study of OX40 agonist ivuxolimab in advanced cancers. Some clones are missing from TCRdb's copy, which holds only in-frame ones; the method was immunoSEQ multiplex PCR. The profile shows 40,000 to 50,000 clones, about 87% of them singletons. The sequencing here drew on CD4+ or CD8+ T cells sorted from blood, taken in a trial of the OX40 agonist ivuxolimab. The receptors here all came from an adult with an advanced solid tumor such as melanoma, head and neck, liver or kidney cancer. Both conserved end residues are part of each CDR3. The D gene is left open where the match is weak. Expanded clones are given a class, and other clones once, few, many or no size at all.

d_gene | v_gene | abundance | CDR3aa
TRBD2 | TRBV6-5 | . | CASSLLAGDYNEQFF
TRBD2 | TRBV14 | . | CASSQVAGDNYNEQFF
. | TRBV6-5 | . | CASSYSSLGSYEQYF
TRBD2 | TRBV4-3 | . | CASSQEAPVGGGARNEQFF
. | TRBV27 | . | CASSSRGQPKLAQYF
. | TRBV7-9 | . | CASSAHNEQFF
. | TRBV4-1 | . | CASSQEARSSYEQYF
. | TRBV7-9 | . | CASSFRDEQFF
. | TRBV6-1 | . | CASSESSYEQYF
. | TRBV19 | . | CASSMIASSLTYEQYF
TRBD2 | TRBV27 | . | CASMEPSGYNEQFF
. | TRBV7-2 | . | CASSPGGDSNQPQHF
TRBD1 | TRBV7-9 | . | CASSSIGTGGYNEQFF
TRBD2 | TRBV11-2 | . | CASSLLAGQETQYF
. | TRBV19 | . | CASSDTQEAFF
. | TRBV9 | . | CASSVGGGTNEQFF
. | TRBV19 | . | CASNEPGHPAETQYF
. | TRBV28 | . | CASRRGYEQYF
TRBD2 | TRBV4-1 | . | CASSPRRGYNEQFF
. | TRBV10-1 | . | CASSVDGASTDTQYF
. | TRBV28 | . | CASSLTLERDFTYEQYF
. | TRBV9 | . | CASSGGSNSPLHF
. | TRBV30 | few | CAWSVRLDAFF
TRBD1 | TRBV13 | . | CASTGGRTEAFF
TRBD1 | TRBV7-9 | . | CASSRGDSFTAFF
TRBD1 | TRBV28 | . | CASRDRGFNEQFF
. | TRBV4-2 | few | CASSQEGSYGYTF
. | TRBV6-4 | few | CASSPSQDTGELFF
. | TRBV13 | . | CASSPTDNYNEQFF
. | TRBV27 | . | CASSSLFGLGTGELFF
TRBD2 | TRBV9 | . | CASSVGTSYEQYF
. | TRBV4-1 | . | CASSQVVGHEQYF
. | TRBV7-6 | . | CASRAGAGYEQYF
. | TRBV9 | . | CASSAGINQPQHF
TRBD1 | TRBV5-1 | . | CASSLLGGGAYEEQYF
. | TRBV4-3 | once | CASSTGLIGEQFF